Below, 2 T cell receptor beta chains from the same sample are listed, as sequenced in a study of blood T cell repertoires in COVID-19. Sequenced by immunoSEQ multiplex PCR; TCRdb stores in-frame clones only, minus some. The sample lists about 210,000 clones; approximately 78% were seen once. The sample comprised peripheral blood. The receptors come from a woman aged 40-49 years with acute or convalescent COVID-19.

The chain has TRBV11-2 and TRBJ2-5, with a possible D match to TRBD2 (6 bases). The CDR3 is 15 residues long. The germline CDR1 and CDR2 sequences are SGHAT and FQNNGV. The V gene lost 5 bases and the J gene lost 1 base, with 14 bases spanning the gap. CDR3 nucleotide sequence: TGTGCCAGCAGCCTACTTGGGACTGCCCAAGAGACCCAGTACTTC. It encodes CASSLLGTAQETQYF.

CDR3 coding DNA: TGTGCCACCAGTGAACGTAGTGAGCAGTTCTTC. Protein sequence: CATSERSEQFF. The chain employs TRBV24-1 and TRBJ2-1; D remains ambiguous. Germline CDR1 reads KGHDR; CDR2 reads SFDVKD. Trimming removed 4 bases at V and 9 bases at J, with 6 bases between. This CDR3 has 11 amino acids.